This T cell receptor beta chain was identified during a study of graft-versus-host responses after intestinal transplantation. For the study at large: Induction using anti-thymocyte globulin, followed by tacrolimus and steroids for about three years, was given to all recipients. General observations from the study: Recipient marrow contained GvH clones, some of which appeared first in ileum or blood.

Assay: immunoSEQ multiplex PCR; the TCRdb copy retains only in-frame clones and omits some. The sample holds 20,000 or so clones; approximately 70% are singletons and the top ten take less than 10%. Lymphocytes (intraepithelial and lamina propria) were released by processing the graft tissue. V trimming: 1 base; J trimming: 1 base; junction bases outside the gene matches: 1. This CDR3 comprises 16 residues. Germline CDR1 MGHDK, CDR2 SYGVNS. Concerning this clone: Its antigen is unidentified.

The chain recombines TRBV25-1 with TRBJ2-5, with 12 bases matching TRBD2. The receptor comes from a human patient who received an intestinal transplant, so some T cells may come from the graft donor. This specimen was ileum tissue, taken approximately 20 days after intestinal transplant. CDR3: CASSESSGGGQETQYF. CDR3 nucleotides: TGTGCCAGCAGTGAATCTAGCGGGGGGGGCCAAGAGACCCAGTACTTC. The entire variable domain, with the rest obtained from reference TRBV25-1 and TRBJ2-5, is as follows: EADIYQTPRYLVIGTGKKITLECSQTMGHDKMYWYQQDPGMELHLIHYSYGVNSTEKGDLSSESTVSRIRTEHFPLTLESARPSHTSQYLCASSESSGGGQETQYFGPGTRLLVL.